One sample yielded the 18 T cell receptor beta chains listed below, sequenced in a study of breast tumors, draining lymph nodes, adjacent tissues. The lymph nodes were axillary draining lymph nodes from breast cancer patients. MiXCR was run by TCRdb on the multiplex PCR reads, yielding one entry per CDR3 protein. Of under 300,000 distinct CDR3 sequences detected, roughly a third appear once; the ten largest clones hold roughly 3.5%. The sample comprised axillary lymph node tissue. These receptors all stem from a female donor with breast cancer. Some clones in this sample may be carry-over from other donors' samples.

This clonotype was seen ten or more times. The V and J genes are TRBV7-3 and TRBJ2-1, with D tentatively TRBD2 (5 bases). Germline CDR1 and CDR2: SGHTA and FQGTGA. This CDR3 has 13 amino acids. The V end was cut by 3 bases, the J end by 8 bases, with 11 bases between. The CDR3, as DNA: TGTGCCAGCAGCTTTAGAGACGGGGATGAGCAGTTCTTC. It yields the protein CASSFRDGDEQFF.

The rearrangement uses TRBV7-8 and TRBJ2-5; D may correspond to TRBD1 or TRBD2 (8 bases each). This CDR3 is built from 16 residues. Germline V lookup: CDR1 SGHVS, CDR2 FQNEAQ. V lost 4 bases, J lost 2 bases, and 17 bases lay in between. CDR3 DNA: TGTGCCAGCAGCTCCCGGACAGGGACTAGTCAAGAGACCCAGTACTTC. Protein sequence: CASSSRTGTSQETQYF.

Comments on this clonotype: It is unclear where the CDR3 begins or ends on the DNA, so no DNA is shown, and the CDR3 is as TCRdb lists it. The J gene is TRBJ1-2, the V gene TRBV7-9. CDR1 is SEHNR and CDR2 is FQNEAQ in the germline V gene (reference sequence). A total of 17 residues make up the CDR3, ends included. The CDR3 sequence: CASSFYICSAGRSGYTF.

This clonotype was seen at least ten times. V gene TRBV4-2 combines with J gene TRBJ2-3; possibly TRBD2 for D (6 bases). Germline CDR1 and CDR2: LGHNA and YNFKEQ. This CDR3 comprises 15 residues. Trimming took 0 bases from V and 6 from J, leaving 13 bases between them. CDR3 bases: TGTGCCAGCAGCCAAGATGCGGGGAAGCGGGATACGCAGTATTTT. It specifies CASSQDAGKRDTQYF.

This clonotype came up a few times. The V gene is TRBV27, the J gene TRBJ1-6, with a tentative D call TRBD1 (6 bases). CDR1 is MNHEY and CDR2 is SMNVEV in the germline V gene (reference sequence). The CDR3 has 12 residues. Deletions cut 6 bases from V and 12 bases from J, with 12 bases between. CDR3 nucleotides: TGTGCCAGCAGGGTCGGAGGGGGACCCCTCCACTTT. Its protein is CASRVGGGPLHF.

This clonotype has ten or more counts. The gene calls are TRBV7-2 and TRBJ1-6; TRBD1 is a possible D gene (5 bases). The V gene lost 1 base and the J gene lost 12 bases, with 22 bases spanning the gap. The germline gives CDR1 SGHTA, CDR2 FQGNSA. The CDR3 covers 17 residues. The CDR3 protein is CASSLGAWREAGEPLHF. The DNA of the CDR3 is TGTGCCAGCAGCTTAGGGGCCTGGCGGGAGGCGGGGGAACCCCTCCACTTT.

The chain has TRBV29-1 and TRBJ2-3, with D possibly matching TRBD2 (5 bases). Germline values: CDR1 SQVTM, CDR2 ANQGSEA. V lost 5 bases and J 0 bases, leaving 15 bases between the germline ends. The CDR3 consists of 15 residues. The CDR3 nucleotides read TGCAGCGTTAGCGGATACCACTCTAGCACAGATACGCAGTATTTT. Protein: CSVSGYHSSTDTQYF.

This clonotype was observed at least ten times. The rearrangement links TRBV5-6 to TRBJ2-3; no reliable D call. The CDR3 sequence is 13 residues long. CDR1 and CDR2 from the germline V gene are SGHDT and YYEEEE. V lost 4 bases to trimming and J lost 0 bases, with 6 bases between them. CDR3 in amino acids: CASSTISTDTQYF. The CDR3 nucleotides read TGTGCCAGCAGCACCATTAGCACAGATACGCAGTATTTT. The whole variable domain, remainder taken from reference TRBV5-6 and TRBJ2-3, is DAGVTQSPTHLIKTRGQQVTLRCSPKSGHDTVSWYQQALGQGPQFIFQYYEEEERQRGNFPDRFSGHQFPNYSSELNVNALLLGDSALYLCASSTISTDTQYFGPGTRLTVL.

In its sample, this clonotype was seen many times. One junction end does not reproduce the germline sequence, and a read error may be involved. The chain couples TRBV19 to TRBJ2-6, with 8 positions matching TRBD1. Germline values: CDR1 LNHDA, CDR2 SQIVND (reference sequence). The CDR3 runs to 17 residues. Written as DNA, the CDR3 is TGTGCCGGTAGTAAGGCGCAGGGGGCGTCTGGGGCCAACGTCCTGACTTTC. Its translation: CAGSKAQGASGANVLTF.

This clonotype was detected ten times or more. V is TRBV24-1 and J is TRBJ2-2; 15 nucleotides agree with TRBD2. The CDR3 loop spans 19 amino acids. The junction had 9 bases not matched to a gene; V was cut back by 3 bases and J by 5 bases. Germline CDR1 and CDR2: KGHDR and SFDVKD. The CDR3 spells CATSDPPGLAGGGTGELFF. The DNA for the CDR3 is TGTGCCACCAGTGATCCGCCGGGACTAGCGGGAGGAGGGACCGGGGAGCTGTTTTTT.

The chain combines TRBV27 with TRBJ1-5; D perhaps matches TRBD1 (6 bases). CDR3 length: 16 amino acids. Deletions cut 0 bases from V and 6 bases from J, with 15 bases between. Germline CDR1 reads MNHEY; CDR2 reads SMNVEV (reference sequence). The CDR3 region has the DNA TGTGCCAGCAGTTTATCGAGCAGGGGATATGGTCAGCCCCAGCATTTT. It codes for CASSLSSRGYGQPQHF.

The chain recombines TRBV24-1 with TRBJ1-2; 7 bases map to TRBD1. There are 14 residues in the CDR3. J was trimmed by 8 bases and V by 5 bases; bases with no gene match: 10. Germline V CDR1 and CDR2: KGHDR, SFDVKD. The CDR3 sequence: CATSAKEGQWGYTF. CDR3 DNA: TGTGCCACCAGTGCTAAGGAGGGACAGTGGGGCTACACCTTC.

This clonotype has a count of ten or more. The rearrangement joins TRBV10-1 to TRBJ2-3, with 14 bases matching TRBD2. J lost 7 bases, V lost 3 bases, and 3 bases had no gene match. Germline loops: CDR1 WNHNN, CDR2 SYGVQD (reference sequence). The CDR3 length is 15 residues. Here the CDR3 DNA reads TGCGCCAGCAGTGACAGACTAGCGGGAGGGAATACGCAGTATTTT. This codes for CASSDRLAGGNTQYF.

At least ten counts were recorded for this clonotype. The chain recombines TRBV2 with TRBJ2-7; no firm D call. This CDR3 has 15 residues. Trimming pared 1 base from V and 7 bases from J, leaving 17 bases between. Looked up from germline, CDR1 is SNHLY and CDR2 is FYNNEI. CDR3 sequence: CASSEDRFSPEEQYF. CDR3 DNA: TGTGCCAGCAGTGAAGACAGATTTTCCCCCGAGGAGCAGTACTTC.

Many counts were recorded for this clonotype. The rearrangement joins TRBV5-4 to TRBJ2-7; 8 bases are a match to TRBD1. CDR3 size: 13 residues. V lost 0 bases to trimming and J lost 9 bases; unmatched junction nucleotides: 5. The germline V gene has CDR1 SGHNT and CDR2 YYREEE (reference sequence). The CDR3, as DNA: TGTGCCAGCAGCTTGGCCAGGGGGCTGGTGCAGTACTTC. Protein product: CASSLARGLVQYF.

This clonotype was counted many times. The chain joins TRBV3-1 to TRBJ2-7; D remains ambiguous. Germline V gives CDR1 LGHDT, CDR2 YNNKEL (reference sequence). The CDR3 has 14 residues. Trimming took off 0 bases at V and 2 bases at J, with 8 bases between the two ends. The CDR3 DNA reads as TGTGCCAGCAGCCAAGATCACTACCCCTACGAGCAGTACTTC. Its protein product is CASSQDHYPYEQYF.

This rearrangement joins TRBV24-1 to TRBJ1-5, with TRBD1 matching over 10 bases. Germline assignment: CDR1 KGHDR and CDR2 SFDVKD. Unmatched junction bases numbered 6, after V lost 2 bases and J lost 9 bases. This CDR3 contains 15 residues. The CDR3 loop is CATSDSTGGSRPQHF. In DNA, the CDR3 is TGTGCCACCAGTGATTCGACAGGGGGCTCTCGGCCCCAGCATTTT.

This clonotype showed up many times. V and J are TRBV9 and TRBJ2-3; no clear D gene. Looked up from germline, CDR1 is SGDLS and CDR2 is YYNGEE. Trimming stripped 2 bases from V and 2 bases from J, with 6 bases between. The CDR3 spans 13 residues. The CDR3 DNA follows: TGTGCCAGCAGCGTTACACCCACAGATACGCAGTATTTT. Protein product: CASSVTPTDTQYF. Together with reference TRBV9 and TRBJ2-3, the CDR3 gives the full variable domain: DSGVTQTPKHLITATGQRVTLRCSPRSGDLSVYWYQQSLDQGLQFLIQYYNGEERAKGNILERFSAQQFPDLHSELNLSSLELGDSALYFCASSVTPTDTQYFGPGTRLTVL.